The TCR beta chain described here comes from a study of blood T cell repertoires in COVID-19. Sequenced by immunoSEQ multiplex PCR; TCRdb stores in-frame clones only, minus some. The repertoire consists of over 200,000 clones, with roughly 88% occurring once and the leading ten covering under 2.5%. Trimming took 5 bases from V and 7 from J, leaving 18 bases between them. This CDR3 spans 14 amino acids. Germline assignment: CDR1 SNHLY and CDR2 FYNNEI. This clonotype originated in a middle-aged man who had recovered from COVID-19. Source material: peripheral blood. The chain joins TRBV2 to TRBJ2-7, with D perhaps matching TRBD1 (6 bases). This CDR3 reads CASSIWGQGAEQYF. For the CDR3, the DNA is TGTGCCAGCAGTATTTGGGGACAAGGGGCTGAGCAGTACTTC. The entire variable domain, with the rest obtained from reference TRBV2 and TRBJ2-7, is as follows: EPEVTQTPSHQVTQMGQEVILRCVPISNHLYFYWYRQILGQKVEFLVSFYNNEISEKSEIFDDQFSVERPDGSNFTLKIRSTKLEDSAMYFCASSIWGQGAEQYFGPGTRLTVT.